These 15 T cell receptor beta chains originate from one sample sequenced in a study of patients and donors after allogeneic stem cell transplantation. Each CDR3 protein is one row after TCRdb ran MiXCR on the RT-PCR reads. The sample lists hundreds of thousands of distinct CDR3 sequences, 16% occurring once. Material: blood, either unsorted or a sorted T cell fraction (not recorded which). The receptor set was obtained from a human donor who was either an allogeneic HSCT recipient or a stem cell or donor lymphocyte infusion donor (not recorded which). It is not recorded whose cells these are; they may come from a transplant donor.

V and J are TRBV30 and TRBJ2-6, with 8 positions matching TRBD1. J lost 2 bases, V lost 4 bases, and 4 bases had no gene match. Germline-derived CDR1 and CDR2 are GTSNPN and SVGIG (reference sequence). This CDR3 is 15 amino acids long. The CDR3 nucleotides read TGTGCCTGGAAGTACAGGGGGGCTGGGGCCAACGTCCTGACTTTC. The encoded protein is CAWKYRGAGANVLTF.

This clonotype was observed a few times. The chain uses TRBV28 and TRBJ2-4; 7 bases map to TRBD2. The CDR3 consists of 14 residues. The germline CDR1 and CDR2 sequences are MDHEN and SYDVKM. J lost 7 bases, V lost 3 bases, and 6 bases had no gene match. CDR3 nucleotide sequence: TGTGCCAGCAGTTTCCGCGGGAGCATCAACATTCAGTACTTC. It encodes CASSFRGSINIQYF.

The V and J genes are TRBV6-2 or TRBV6-3 and TRBJ2-7; a weak D match, TRBD2 (5 bases). The germline V and J ends were trimmed by 4 bases and 2 bases, with 12 bases remaining between them. CDR3 size: 14 residues. In germline, CDR1 is MNHEY, CDR2 SVGEGT. The CDR3 nucleotides read TGTGCCAGCAGTTCGAGGGATCAAACCTACGAGCAGTACTTC. Translating gives CASSSRDQTYEQYF.

This clonotype occurred a few times. The chain joins TRBV20-1 to TRBJ1-5; D possibly corresponds to TRBD1 (5 bases). The length of the CDR3 is 13 residues. CDR1 DFQATT and CDR2 SNEGSKA come from the germline V gene (reference sequence). Trimming stripped 5 bases from V and 1 base from J, with 9 bases between. For the CDR3, the DNA is TGCAGTGCTTTGGAGGGGAGCAATCAGCCCCAGCATTTT. It specifies CSALEGSNQPQHF.

This clonotype was seen a few times. This sequence joins TRBV7-7 and TRBJ1-2, with D possibly being TRBD1 (6 bases). Trimming cost V 1 base and J 8 bases, with 17 bases left between them. The length of the CDR3 is 15 residues. The germline V gene has CDR1 SSHAT and CDR2 FNYEAQ (reference sequence). This chain's CDR3 is CASSLGGQGRGGYTF. Here the CDR3 DNA reads TGTGCCAGCAGCTTAGGAGGGCAGGGCAGGGGAGGCTACACCTTC.

In its sample, this clonotype was seen a few times. The chain combines TRBV4-1 with TRBJ1-2; a weak D match, TRBD1 (5 bases). The CDR3 loop spans 15 amino acids. Germline CDR1 is MGHRA and CDR2 is YSYEKL. V shed 0 bases and J shed 8 bases, with 16 bases lying between them. DNA for the CDR3: TGCGCCAGCAGCCAAGACCCTGGAGGGGCTCGAGGCTACACCTTC. Translated, it gives CASSQDPGGARGYTF.

This chain uses TRBV12-3 or TRBV12-4 with TRBJ1-1, with D perhaps matching TRBD1 (5 bases). The V end was cut by 5 bases, the J end by 6 bases, with 16 bases between. The CDR3 contains 14 residues. The CDR3 region is CASSPPPGRSEAFF. The CDR3 DNA reads TGTGCCAGCAGTCCCCCCCCAGGGCGCTCTGAAGCTTTCTTT.

This clonotype has ten or more counts. The chain is built from TRBV27 and TRBJ1-5; possibly TRBD1 for D (6 bases). The CDR3 extends over 14 amino acids. CDR1 MNHEY and CDR2 SMNVEV come from the germline V gene (reference sequence). V was trimmed by 4 bases and J by 6 bases, leaving 13 bases between them. For the CDR3, the DNA is TGTGCCAGCAGTTGGCGGGGGCACAGTCAGCCCCAGCATTTT. As protein: CASSWRGHSQPQHF.

This clonotype was detected a few times. The rearrangement joins TRBV6-1 to TRBJ2-3; TRBD1 might be the D (5 bases). CDR1 is MNHNS and CDR2 is SASEGT in the germline V gene. V lost 5 bases, J lost 0 bases, and 12 bases lay in between. The CDR3 contains 15 residues. CDR3: CASSPWTPSTDTQYF. CDR3 bases: TGTGCCAGCAGTCCGTGGACACCTAGCACAGATACGCAGTATTTT.

This clonotype was counted a few times. The chain joins TRBV3-1 to TRBJ1-2; no reliable D call. Trimming took off 2 bases at V and 8 bases at J, with 15 bases between the two ends. From germline, CDR1 is LGHDT and CDR2 YNNKEL (reference sequence). This CDR3 contains 14 residues. CDR3 nucleotide sequence: TGTGCCAGCAGCCAACCTAACTCTTTTCGGGGCTACACCTTC. Translation: CASSQPNSFRGYTF.

This clonotype has more than one count but fewer than ten. The V and J genes are TRBV14 and TRBJ2-3; TRBD2 might be the D (5 bases). There are 12 residues in the CDR3. Trimming pared 2 bases from V and 10 bases from J, leaving 10 bases between. The germline gives CDR1 SGHDN, CDR2 FVKESK. As DNA, the CDR3 is TGTGCCAGCAGCCAACCCGGGATCTCGCAGTATTTT. This encodes CASSQPGISQYF.

A few counts support this clonotype. This rearrangement joins TRBV20-1 to TRBJ2-7; D could derive from TRBD1 or TRBD2 (5 bases each). This CDR3 contains 15 residues. In germline, CDR1 is DFQATT, CDR2 SNEGSKA (reference sequence). Trimming removed 4 bases at V and 4 bases at J, with 20 bases between. For the CDR3, the DNA is TGCAGTGCTAAACAAAGAGGGGCGCCTAGGTACGAGCAGTACTTC. Translation: CSAKQRGAPRYEQYF.

V and J are TRBV7-2 and TRBJ1-5, with TRBD1 as a possible D gene (5 bases). The V gene lost 1 base and the J gene lost 6 bases, with 10 bases spanning the gap. The CDR3 is made up of 14 amino acids. Germline V gene data show CDR1 as SGHTA and CDR2 as FQGNSA. Here the CDR3 reads CASSLGVGAQPQHF. CDR3 nucleotides: TGTGCCAGCAGCTTAGGGGTCGGGGCTCAGCCCCAGCATTTT.

This clonotype was seen more than once but under ten times. The chain couples TRBV7-9 to TRBJ1-5; D unclear. In germline, CDR1 is SEHNR, CDR2 FQNEAQ (reference sequence). Deletions cut 1 base from V and 0 bases from J, with 4 bases between. This CDR3 has 14 amino acids. As DNA, the CDR3 is TGTGCCAGCAGCTTAGACAATAGCAATCAGCCCCAGCATTTT. Translation: CASSLDNSNQPQHF.

This clonotype has just a few counts. The V call is TRBV12-3 or TRBV12-4, the J call TRBJ2-1, with D tentatively TRBD2 (6 bases). V dropped 6 bases and J dropped 2 bases, with 17 bases sitting between them. The CDR3 totals 16 residues. The CDR3: CASSPHRETPYNEQFF. CDR3 nucleotides: TGTGCCAGCAGCCCCCACCGGGAGACCCCCTACAATGAGCAGTTCTTC.